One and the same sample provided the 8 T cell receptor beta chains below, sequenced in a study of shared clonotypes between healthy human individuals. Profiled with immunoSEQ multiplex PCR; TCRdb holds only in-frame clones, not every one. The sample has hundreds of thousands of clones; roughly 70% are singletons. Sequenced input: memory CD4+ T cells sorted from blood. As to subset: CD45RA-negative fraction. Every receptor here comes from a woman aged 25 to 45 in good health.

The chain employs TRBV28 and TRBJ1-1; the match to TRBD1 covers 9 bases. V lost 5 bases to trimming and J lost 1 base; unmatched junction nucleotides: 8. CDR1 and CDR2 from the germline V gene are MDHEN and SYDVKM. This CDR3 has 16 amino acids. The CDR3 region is CASSKDRGLRNTEAFF. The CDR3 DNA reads TGTGCCAGCAGTAAGGACAGGGGCCTCCGGAACACTGAAGCTTTCTTT.

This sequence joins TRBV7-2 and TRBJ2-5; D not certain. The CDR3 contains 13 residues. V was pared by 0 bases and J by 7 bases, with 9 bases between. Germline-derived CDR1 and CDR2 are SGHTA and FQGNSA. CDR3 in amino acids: CASSLAWRGTQYF. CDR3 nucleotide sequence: TGTGCCAGCAGCTTAGCGTGGCGCGGGACCCAGTACTTC.

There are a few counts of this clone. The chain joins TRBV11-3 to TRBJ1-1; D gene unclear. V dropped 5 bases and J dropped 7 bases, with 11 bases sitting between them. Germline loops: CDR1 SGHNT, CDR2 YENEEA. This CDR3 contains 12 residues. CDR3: CASSNTNGEAFF. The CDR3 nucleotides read TGTGCCAGCAGCAATACCAACGGTGAAGCTTTCTTT.

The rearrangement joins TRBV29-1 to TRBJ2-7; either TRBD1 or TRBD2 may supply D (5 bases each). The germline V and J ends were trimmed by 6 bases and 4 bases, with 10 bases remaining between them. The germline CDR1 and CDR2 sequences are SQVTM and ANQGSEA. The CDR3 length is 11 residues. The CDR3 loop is CSVQGPYEQYF. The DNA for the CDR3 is TGCAGCGTCCAGGGACCTTACGAGCAGTACTTC.

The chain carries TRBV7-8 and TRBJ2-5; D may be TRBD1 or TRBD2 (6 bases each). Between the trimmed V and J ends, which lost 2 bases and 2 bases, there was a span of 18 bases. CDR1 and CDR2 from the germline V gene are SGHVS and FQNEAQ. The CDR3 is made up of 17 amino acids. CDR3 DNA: TGTGCCAGCAGCTTAACCCGGGGGCAGGCAGGACAAGAGACCCAGTACTTC. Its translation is CASSLTRGQAGQETQYF.

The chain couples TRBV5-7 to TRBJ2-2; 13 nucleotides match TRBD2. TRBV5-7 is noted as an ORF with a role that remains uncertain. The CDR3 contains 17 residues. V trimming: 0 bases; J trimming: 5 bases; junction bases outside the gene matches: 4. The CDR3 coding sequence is TGTGCCAGCAGCTTGGCGGGACTAGCGGGATTAACCGGGGAGCTGTTTTTT. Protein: CASSLAGLAGLTGELFF.

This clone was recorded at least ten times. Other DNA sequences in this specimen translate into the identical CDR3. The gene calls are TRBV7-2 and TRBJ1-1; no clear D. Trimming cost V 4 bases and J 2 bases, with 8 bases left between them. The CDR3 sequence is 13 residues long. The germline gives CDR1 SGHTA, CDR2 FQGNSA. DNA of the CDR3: TGTGCCAGCAGCTATAGAGTAAACACTGAAGCTTTCTTT. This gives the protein CASSYRVNTEAFF.

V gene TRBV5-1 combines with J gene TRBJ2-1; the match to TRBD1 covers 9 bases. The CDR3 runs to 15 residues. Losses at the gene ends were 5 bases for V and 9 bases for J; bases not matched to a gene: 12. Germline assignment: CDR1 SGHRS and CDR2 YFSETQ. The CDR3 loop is CASSFGDRDGSEQFF. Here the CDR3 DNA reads TGCGCCAGCAGTTTTGGGGACAGGGATGGGAGTGAGCAGTTCTTC. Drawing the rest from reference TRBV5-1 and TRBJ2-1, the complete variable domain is KAGVTQTPRYLIKTRGQQVTLSCSPISGHRSVSWYQQTPGQGLQFLFEYFSETQRNKGNFPGRFSGRQFSNSRSEMNVSTLELGDSALYLCASSFGDRDGSEQFFGPGTRLTVL.